This TCR beta chain derives from a study of blood T cell repertoires in COVID-19. Across the study: The cDNA or gDNA used as material had been derived from T cells, B-cell-depleted T cells, or PBMCs.

Looked up from germline, CDR1 is LGHDT and CDR2 is YNNKEL (reference sequence). Trimming cost V 3 bases and J 1 base, with 8 bases left between them. The CDR3 is made up of 14 amino acids. The repertoire was sequenced with immunoSEQ multiplex PCR; TCRdb's copy has only in-frame clones and lacks some. The sample has some 200,000 clones, roughly 82% seen once. The participants were between about 18 and 90 years old and came from about two dozen US areas. Cohorts were determined from participant-reported clinical history. This chain joins TRBV3-1 (or the pseudogene TRBV3-2) and TRBJ2-3; D is possibly TRBD2 (5 bases). The sample comprised PBMCs or T cells enriched from blood (not recorded which). The receptor was isolated from a woman aged 60 to 75 with acute COVID-19. The CDR3 protein is CASSQDWGTDTQYF. The DNA of the CDR3 is TGTGCCAGCAGCCAGGACTGGGGCACAGATACGCAGTATTTT.